The present T cell receptor beta chain was sequenced within a study of radiation and T cells in renal cell carcinoma. From germline, CDR1 is SGHAT and CDR2 FQNNGV. V shed 3 bases and J 2 bases; nucleotides not matched to a gene: 4. The CDR3 consists of 15 residues. As to this clone: Antigen specificity is unknown.

Time point reported: blood 2 weeks post-SBRT. Treatment meaning: 15 Gy SBRT to primary tumor, nephrectomy 4 weeks later. Overall study findings and caveats: Top tumor clonotypes rose in blood 2 weeks post-radiation, then contracted.

The data were produced by immunoSEQ multiplex PCR, yet TCRdb's version contains in-frame clones alone and is incomplete. The sample consists of about 130,000 clones, around 81% of them appearing once. The sequences come from blood, collected from a patient whose treatment included radiotherapy and nephrectomy. J is TRBJ2-7 and V is TRBV11-2, with 10 bases lining up with TRBD2. The clonotype was recovered from a man aged 45 to 65 with renal cell carcinoma. CDR3: CASSLEGLAAYEQYF. The CDR3 DNA reads as TGTGCCAGCAGCTTGGAAGGACTAGCGGCCTACGAGCAGTACTTC.